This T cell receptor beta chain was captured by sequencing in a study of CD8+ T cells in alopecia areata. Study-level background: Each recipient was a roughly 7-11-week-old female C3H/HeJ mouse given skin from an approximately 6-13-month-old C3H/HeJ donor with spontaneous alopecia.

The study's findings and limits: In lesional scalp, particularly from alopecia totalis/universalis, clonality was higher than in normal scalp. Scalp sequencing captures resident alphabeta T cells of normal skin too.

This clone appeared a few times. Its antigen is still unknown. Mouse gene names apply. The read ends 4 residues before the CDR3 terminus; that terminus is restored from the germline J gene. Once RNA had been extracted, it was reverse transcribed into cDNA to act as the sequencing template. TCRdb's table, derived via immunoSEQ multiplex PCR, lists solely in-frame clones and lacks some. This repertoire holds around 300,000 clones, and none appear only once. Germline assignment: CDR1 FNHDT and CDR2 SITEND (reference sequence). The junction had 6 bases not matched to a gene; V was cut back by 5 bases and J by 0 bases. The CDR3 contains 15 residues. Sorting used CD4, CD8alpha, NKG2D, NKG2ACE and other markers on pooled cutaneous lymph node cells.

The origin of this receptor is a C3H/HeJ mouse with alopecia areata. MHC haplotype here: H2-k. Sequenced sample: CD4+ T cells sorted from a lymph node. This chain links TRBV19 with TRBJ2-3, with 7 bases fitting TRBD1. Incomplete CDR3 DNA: TGTGCCAGCAGCCGGGGACAGCTTAGTGCAGAA. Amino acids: CASSRGQLSAE. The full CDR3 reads CASSRGQLSAETLYF.